What follows is one T cell receptor (beta chain) and its context. An end of the junction does not agree with germline; a read error may underlie this. The germline CDR1 and CDR2 sequences are SGHRS and YFSETQ. The length of the CDR3 is 13 residues. These data are taken from a study of shared clonotypes between healthy human individuals. Terminally differentiated effector memory CD45RA+ cells were left out of the naive CD8 fraction, which was CD45RO-negative and positively selected for CCR7. Profiling relied on immunoSEQ multiplex PCR, and the TCRdb table lists in-frame clones only, not all of them. The table records a few million clones, just under 95% of them present only once.

The receptor was derived from a man aged 18 to 29 in good health. Some clones in this sample may be carry-over from other donors' samples. Sequenced input: naive CD8+ T cells from PBMCs. J is TRBJ1-1 and V is TRBV5-1; D perhaps matches TRBD1 (6 bases). CDR3 amino acids: CASSLRGNPEAFF. The DNA for the CDR3 is TGCGCCAGCAGCTTAAGGGGGAACCCTGAAGCTTTCTTT.